This TCR beta chain originates from a study of blood T cell repertoires in COVID-19. Study overall: Researchers got acute and convalescent COVID-19 samples from the United States, Italy and Spain. PBMCs, B-cell-depleted T cells, or T cells provided the cDNA or gDNA that made up the material.

In the source study's methods: How many nucleated cells were present was estimated from reference gene primer amplification. TCRdb keeps only in-frame clones here, not all; method: immunoSEQ multiplex PCR. The D gene and trimming were derived from the DNA, and the V and J assignments and clone size from that table. Among 65,000 to 90,000 clones, around nine tenths were seen once, and the ten largest hold 6.5% to 9.5%. Germline assignment: CDR1 SEHNR and CDR2 FQNEAQ (reference sequence). V gave up 5 bases and J gave up 10 bases; unmatched junction bases: 9. CDR3 length: 15 residues. The sequencing sample was made of peripheral blood. This clonotype was obtained from a young man with acute or convalescent COVID-19. The chain carries TRBV7-9 and TRBJ2-1; TRBD1 matches 12 bases. In nucleotides, the CDR3 is TGTGCCAGCAGCGAGCCGGGACAGGGGGCTAGGGAGCAGTTCTTC. Translation gives CASSEPGQGAREQFF.